The clone carrying this TCR beta chain was recorded a few times. What it recognizes is unknown. This specimen belongs to a study of beta chain features in type 1 diabetes. The wider study: Healthy donors and patients showed comparable age, gender and cell yields.

Broader study findings: Researchers report that Type 1 diabetes patients had moderately but significantly shorter TCRB CDR3s across all four CD4+ subsets.

CDR3 length equals 17 residues. Unmatched junction bases numbered 8, after V lost 6 bases and J lost 2 bases. The germline CDR1 and CDR2 sequences are MNHEY and SMNVEV (reference sequence). Stem cell-like memory, regulatory, central memory and naive CD4+ cells were sorted via CD45RO/CCR7/CD25/CD127/CD95/CD27. Sequenced material consisted of expressed TCRB transcripts (all of the isolated RNA was reverse transcribed). Repertoires were generated with immunoSEQ multiplex PCR, while TCRdb's copy carries only in-frame clones and drops some. Among fewer than 450,000 clones listed, about 13% were seen once.

This clonotype originated in a woman younger than 35 with type 1 diabetes. The sequenced sample consisted of naive CD4+ T cells from blood. The J gene is TRBJ1-4, the V gene TRBV27; TRBD1 agrees at 11 bases. Here the CDR3 reads CASRTTGQGGTNEKLFF. CDR3 bases: TGTGCCAGCAGGACTACGGGACAGGGGGGGACTAATGAAAAACTGTTTTTT. The entire variable domain, with the rest obtained from reference TRBV27 and TRBJ1-4, is as follows: EAQVTQNPRYLITVTGKKLTVTCSQNMNHEYMSWYRQDPGLGLRQIYYSMNVEVTDKGDVPEGYKVSRKEKRNFPLILESPSPNQTSLYFCASRTTGQGGTNEKLFFGSGTQLSVL.